Listed below are T cell receptor beta chains from one sample, sequenced in a study of preoperative IRX-2 immunotherapy in early breast cancer. This table comes from immunoSEQ multiplex PCR, and its TCRdb copy is limited to in-frame clones, with some not included. The data contain roughly 980 clones, roughly four fifths of them singletons. This specimen was tumor tissue, taken before IRX-2 immunotherapy. The receptors were sampled from a human donor with breast cancer. CDR3s include the opening cysteine and the closing phenylalanine or tryptophan.

J: TRBJ1-4
V: TRBV11-3
CDR3: CASSPRRDRSREKLFF

J: TRBJ2-5
V: TRBV19
CDR3: CASSIDPRRGQETQYF

J: TRBJ1-2
V: TRBV12-5
CDR3: CANATGGDGYTF

J: TRBJ2-1
V: TRBV11-3
CDR3: CASSSRLAGAEQFF

J: TRBJ2-7
V: TRBV18
CDR3: CASSFFPRRSYEQYF

J: TRBJ2-3
V: TRBV28
CDR3: CASSFLAGTDTQYF

J: TRBJ1-6
V: TRBV30
CDR3: CAWSEAGRSPLHF

J: TRBJ1-1
V: TRBV11-3
CDR3: CASSPYTDRGWRAEAFF

J: TRBJ2-3
V: TRBV14
CDR3: CASSQRGGTTDTQYF

J: TRBJ2-5
V: TRBV12-5
CDR3: CASTLGQGLANQETQYF

J: TRBJ1-2
V: TRBV6-8
CDR3: CASSYSGGYGYTF

J: TRBJ2-3
V: TRBV11-3
CDR3: CASSSIDHRDTQYF

J: TRBJ2-3
V: TRBV11-3
CDR3: CASSLVGSGRGDTQYF

J: TRBJ1-1
V: TRBV18
CDR3: CASSPFRGLDTEAFF

J: TRBJ1-2
V: TRBV11-3
CDR3: CASIVQRFGYGYTF

J: TRBJ2-7
V: TRBV19
CDR3: CASSISPTGTPYEQYF

J: TRBJ2-5
V: TRBV15
CDR3: CATSLAGGPKGETQYF

J: TRBJ2-5
V: TRBV6-8
CDR3: CASSLPGGFETQYF

J: TRBJ1-5
V: TRBV19
CDR3: CASRDRDQPQHF

J: TRBJ2-1
V: TRBV19
CDR3: CASSMTGADLYNEQFF

J: TRBJ2-2
V: TRBV11-3
CDR3: CASSLTGENTGELFF

J: TRBJ2-7
V: TRBV28
CDR3: CASSPRAQRAEQYF

J: TRBJ2-7
V: TRBV18
CDR3: CASSPGTGSIGEQYF

J: TRBJ2-2
V: TRBV30
CDR3: CAWSVPGNTGELFF

J: TRBJ2-5
V: TRBV28
CDR3: CASSRGQGRETQYF

J: TRBJ1-1
V: TRBV28
CDR3: CASSRRVGYTEAFF

J: TRBJ2-7
V: TRBV12-5
CDR3: CASNRGQGSREQYF

J: TRBJ1-3
V: TRBV28
CDR3: CASSLVGASGNTIYF

J: TRBJ1-2
V: TRBV6-8
CDR3: CASSLEGGLSYGYTF

J: TRBJ2-1
V: TRBV12-5
CDR3: CASGLGQGARDEQFF

J: TRBJ1-1
V: TRBV19
CDR3: CASSIEMTGAVNTEAFF

J: TRBJ1-2
V: TRBV6-8
CDR3: CASSPDLYGYTF

J: TRBJ2-2
V: TRBV6-8
CDR3: CASNRWANTGELFF

J: TRBJ1-1
V: TRBV6-8
CDR3: CASIPEAGLPEAFF

J: TRBJ2-1
V: TRBV30
CDR3: CAWSVGVSDEQFF

J: TRBJ2-3
V: TRBV29-1
CDR3: CSVGGVMLAAGDTQYF

J: TRBJ2-7
V: TRBV19
CDR3: CASSITGTYEQYF

J: TRBJ2-6
V: TRBV5-1
CDR3: CASSKGEAGANVLTF

J: TRBJ2-1
V: TRBV6-8
CDR3: CASTRRSNNEQFF

J: TRBJ2-1
V: TRBV7-5
CDR3: CASSLASMDRDPFF

J: TRBJ2-7
V: TRBV29-1
CDR3: CSVLYRNDYEQYF

J: TRBJ1-5
V: TRBV29-1
CDR3: CSVEETGAGNQPQHF

J: TRBJ1-5
V: TRBV23-1
CDR3: CASTNWGRGSQPQHF

J: TRBJ2-5
V: TRBV11-3
CDR3: CASSFLAGGRETQYF